These 18 T cell receptor beta chains were all obtained from the same sample, sequenced in a study of cytomegalovirus exposure and HLA in healthy donors. PCR primers comprised 60 Vbeta and 13 Jbeta primers. Produced via immunoSEQ multiplex PCR; TCRdb's table is partial and in-frame only. The sample lists approximately 220,000 clones; around 80% were seen once. Sequenced material: PBMCs. Receptors were obtained from a girl aged 2 to 9 in good health and CMV-seronegative.

This clone occurred once. The J gene is TRBJ1-4, the V gene TRBV7-9; no clear D gene. The V gene's germline CDR1 is SEHNR and CDR2 FQNEAQ (reference sequence). This CDR3 has 13 residues. Between the trimmed V and J ends, which lost 3 bases and 5 bases, there was a span of 7 bases. CDR3 in DNA: TGTGCCAGCAGCTTTGGAGGGAATGAAAAACTGTTTTTT. Its protein is CASSFGGNEKLFF.

The chain recombines TRBV5-6 with TRBJ2-4; 7 bases map to TRBD1. Germline trimming cut 4 bases from V and 0 bases from J; bases unmatched to any gene: 4. CDR3 size: 15 residues. CDR1 and CDR2 (germline): SGHDT, YYEEEE. The CDR3 DNA reads as TGTGCCAGCAGCCGGGACAGAATAGCCAAAAACATTCAGTACTTC. Protein: CASSRDRIAKNIQYF.

Written as DNA, the CDR3 is TGCGCCAGCAGCCCGCCGGGACAGGGACGTGGCTACACCTTC. Its translation is CASSPPGQGRGYTF. This chain joins TRBV5-1 and TRBJ1-2, with 9 bases matching TRBD1. V trimming: 4 bases; J trimming: 7 bases; junction bases outside the gene matches: 8. This CDR3 is 14 amino acids long. Germline-derived CDR1 and CDR2 are SGHRS and YFSETQ. Filled out from reference TRBV5-1 and TRBJ1-2, the complete variable domain reads KAGVTQTPRYLIKTRGQQVTLSCSPISGHRSVSWYQQTPGQGLQFLFEYFSETQRNKGNFPGRFSGRQFSNSRSEMNVSTLELGDSALYLCASSPPGQGRGYTFGSGTRLTVV.

V gene TRBV12-5 combines with J gene TRBJ1-1; 8 bases are a match to TRBD1. V lost 0 bases and J lost 1; bases outside the gene matches: 13. This CDR3 contains 19 residues. Germline V lookup: CDR1 LGHNT, CDR2 FRNRAP. The CDR3 nucleotides read TGTGCTAGTGGTTTGGTGGGGTCCGGACAGGGTATATGGAACACTGAAGCTTTCTTT. Its translation is CASGLVGSGQGIWNTEAFF.

The J gene is TRBJ1-2, the V gene TRBV19; 10 nucleotides line up with TRBD1. Germline loops: CDR1 LNHDA, CDR2 SQIVND (reference sequence). The CDR3 is made up of 15 amino acids. The J segment lost 4 bases and the V segment lost 5 bases, leaving 7 bases of the junction unmatched. In DNA, the CDR3 is TGTGCCAGTAGTCTTTCCGGGACAGGGGTCTATGGCTACACCTTC. Residues: CASSLSGTGVYGYTF.

CDR3 DNA sequence: TGTGCCAGCAGCAAAATGGGGGAGGGGACAGGGTCCTACGAGCAGTACTTC. Encoded protein: CASSKMGEGTGSYEQYF. The chain employs TRBV21-1 and TRBJ2-7; the table's D gene call, TRBD1, was not cross checked with the DNA. TRBV21-1 is a pseudogene. This CDR3 comprises 17 residues.

V gene TRBV21-1 combines with J gene TRBJ2-2; the table names TRBD1, a call not compared with the DNA. TRBV21-1 is a pseudogene segment. The length of the CDR3 is 16 residues. The CDR3 coding sequence is TGTGCCAGCATTCCCTTCGGGACAGGGGGAATCGGGGAGCTGTTTTTT. This codes for CASIPFGTGGIGELFF.

The chain joins TRBV12-5 to TRBJ1-2; D is unresolved. This CDR3 comprises 15 residues. The germline V gene has CDR1 LGHNT and CDR2 FRNRAP. The ends were cut back, 2 bases at V and 0 bases at J, with 10 bases in the middle. The CDR3 region has the DNA TGTGCTAGTGGTTTGTCTGGCGGAGCTAACTATGGCTACACCTTC. This encodes CASGLSGGANYGYTF.

The genes are TRBV5-1 and TRBJ2-5; perhaps TRBD1 as D (6 bases). The J call may be mistaken, given a closer DNA end match to TRBJ2-7. CDR3 length: 14 residues. Germline CDR1 is SGHRS and CDR2 is YFSETQ. Written as DNA, the CDR3 is TGCGCCAGCAGCTTGGAACCGGGACACTACGAGCAGTACTTC. Encoded protein: CASSLEPGHYEQYF.

The rearrangement uses TRBV14 and TRBJ2-1, with 12 bases fitting TRBD2. V dropped 4 bases and J dropped 8; count of bases not matched to a gene: 3. CDR1 is SGHDN, CDR2 FVKESK, per germline. The length of the CDR3 is 14 residues. DNA for the CDR3: TGTGCCAGCAGCCGGACTAGCGGGAACTATGAGCAGTTCTTC. It yields the protein CASSRTSGNYEQFF.

This chain links TRBV19 with TRBJ1-2; TRBD1 is a possible D gene (5 bases). The CDR3 sequence is 15 residues long. V gave up 7 bases and J gave up 3 bases, with 18 bases separating them. Germline values: CDR1 LNHDA, CDR2 SQIVND (reference sequence). The CDR3 sequence is CASTPSDNPDYGYTF. CDR3 bases: TGTGCCAGTACTCCTTCGGACAATCCTGACTATGGCTACACCTTC.

A few counts support this clone. The chain joins TRBV7-9 to TRBJ2-1; 7 nucleotides agree with TRBD2. J was trimmed by 9 bases and V by 4 bases; bases with no gene match: 12. This CDR3 comprises 15 residues. Germline V gives CDR1 SEHNR, CDR2 FQNEAQ (reference sequence). DNA of the CDR3: TGTGCCAGCAGCTATAGCGGGTACCACACCAGTGAGCAGTTCTTC. It codes for CASSYSGYHTSEQFF.

The J gene is TRBJ2-1, the V gene TRBV27; the D gene is possibly TRBD2 (6 bases). The germline V gene has CDR1 MNHEY and CDR2 SMNVEV (reference sequence). Trimming stripped 5 bases from V and 5 bases from J, with 13 bases between. The CDR3 length is 14 residues. CDR3 DNA sequence: TGTGCCAGCAGTAGCGTTGGGAGGAACAATGAGCAGTTCTTC. Its protein is CASSSVGRNNEQFF.

V and J are TRBV2 and TRBJ1-1; D unresolved. The germline CDR1 and CDR2 sequences are SNHLY and FYNNEI. The CDR3 is made up of 16 amino acids. V was cut by 1 base and J by 1 base, with 13 bases left in between. The CDR3 protein is CASSEEDRRANTEAFF. CDR3 nucleotides: TGTGCCAGCAGTGAAGAGGATCGGCGGGCGAACACTGAAGCTTTCTTT.

This clone has just a few counts. The V and J genes are TRBV28 and TRBJ1-4; no clear D gene. Trimming cost V 10 bases and J 0 bases, with 9 bases left between them. CDR3 size: 13 residues. Germline CDR1 and CDR2: MDHEN and SYDVKM. The chain's CDR3 is CAIQTTTNEKLFF. CDR3 bases: TGTGCCATCCAGACAACAACTAATGAAAAACTGTTTTTT.

V is TRBV6-5 and J is TRBJ2-1; 10 nucleotides agree with TRBD2. Germline values: CDR1 MNHEY, CDR2 SVGAGI. V gave up 6 bases and J gave up 4 bases; unmatched junction bases: 6. The CDR3 loop spans 15 amino acids. As DNA, the CDR3 is TGTGCCAGCAGACGGCTAGCGGGAGCTTACAATGAGCAGTTCTTC. Its translation: CASRRLAGAYNEQFF.

V and J are TRBV19 and TRBJ1-5; 11 bases line up with TRBD1. CDR3 length: 18 residues. The germline V gene has CDR1 LNHDA and CDR2 SQIVND (reference sequence). J was trimmed by 2 bases and V by 3 bases; bases with no gene match: 9. The CDR3 loop reads CASSIPRTGGYGNQPQHF. The CDR3 DNA follows: TGTGCCAGTAGTATTCCACGGACAGGGGGCTATGGCAATCAGCCCCAGCATTTT.

About this clone: At one boundary the junction diverges from the germline segment, which might be a read error. The chain recombines TRBV7-9 with TRBJ1-2, with a weak D call TRBD1 (5 bases). The length of the CDR3 is 15 residues. Germline lookup yields CDR1 SEHNR and CDR2 FQNEAQ (reference sequence). The CDR3 DNA sequence: TGTTCCAGCAGCTCCGGGGGTTCTACGAACTATGGCTACACCTTC. Protein sequence: CSSSSGGSTNYGYTF.